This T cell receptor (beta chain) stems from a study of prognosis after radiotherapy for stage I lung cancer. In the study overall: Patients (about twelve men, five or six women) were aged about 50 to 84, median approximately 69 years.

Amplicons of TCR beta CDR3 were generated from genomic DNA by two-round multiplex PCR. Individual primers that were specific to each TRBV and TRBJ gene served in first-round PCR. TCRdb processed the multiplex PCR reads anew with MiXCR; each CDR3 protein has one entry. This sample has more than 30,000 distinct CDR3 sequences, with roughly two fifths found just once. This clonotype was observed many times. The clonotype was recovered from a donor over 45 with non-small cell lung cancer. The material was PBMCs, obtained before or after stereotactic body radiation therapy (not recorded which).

The CDR3, as DNA: TGTGCCAGCAGTTTAGGGTGGAGCATCAGGGGAAACACCATATATTTT. Translating gives CASSLGWSIRGNTIYF. This chain uses TRBV28 with TRBJ1-3; D gene uncertain. This CDR3 is built from 16 residues. The germline CDR1 and CDR2 sequences are MDHEN and SYDVKM. Trimming pared 2 bases from V and 4 bases from J, leaving 15 bases between.